A single sample is the source of the 29 T cell receptor beta chains below, sequenced in a study of T cell clonality in common variable immunodeficiency. TCRdb keeps only in-frame clones here, not all; method: immunoSEQ multiplex PCR. The sample shows some 45,000 clones, none of them appearing just once. Specimen: peripheral blood mononuclear cells. These receptors were collected from a person aged 18-69 years in good health.

This clone was seen many times. The read terminates 3 residues before the CDR3 end, so the remaining end is supplied by the germline J gene. This chain joins TRBV7-8 and TRBJ2-7; 8 positions match TRBD1. The CDR3 loop spans 16 amino acids. Unmatched junction bases numbered 5, after V lost 1 base and J lost 0 bases. Germline CDR1 and CDR2: SGHVS and FQNEAQ. CDR3 DNA (partial): TGTGCCAGCAGCTTAGATCCAGGGGGCCGCTCCTACGAG. Protein sequence: CASSLDPGGRSYE. The entire CDR3 reads CASSLDPGGRSYEQYF.

This clone was counted only a few times. Compared with germline, one end of the junction differs, possibly owing to a read error. From the germline J gene comes the end of the CDR3, since the read stops 3 residues before it. The chain carries TRBV7-9 and TRBJ1-2, with a possible D match to TRBD1 (5 bases). Per the germline V gene, CDR1 is SEHNR and CDR2 is FQNEAQ (reference sequence). CDR3 size: 13 residues. CDR3 DNA (partial): TGTGCCAGCAGTTTAGACAGTTACTATGGC. The encoded protein is CASSLDSYYG. The full CDR3 reads CASSLDSYYGYTF. Full variable domain (missing parts from reference TRBV7-9 and TRBJ1-2): DTGVSQNPRHKITKRGQNVTFRCDPISEHNRLYWYRQTLGQGPEFLTYFQNEAQLEKSRLLSDRFSAERPKGSFSTLEIQRTEQGDSAMYLCASSLDSYYGYTFGSGTRLTVV.

The sample holds many counts of this clone. The read terminates 3 residues before the CDR3 end, so the remaining end is supplied by the germline J gene. This chain links TRBV19 with TRBJ2-7; D uncertain. V lost 2 bases and J 5 bases, leaving 7 bases between the germline ends. Germline loops: CDR1 LNHDA, CDR2 SQIVND (reference sequence). The length of the CDR3 is 12 residues. The chain's CDR3 is CASSIPGHEQYF. CDR3 bases read: TGTGCCAGTAGTATACCAGGCCACGAG.

This clone was found many times. CDR3 in amino acids: CAWNEGAFDQPQHF. The sequenced part of the CDR3 DNA is TGTGCCTGGAATGAAGGGGCCTTTGATCAGCCC. The chain employs TRBV30 and TRBJ1-5; perhaps TRBD1 as D (5 bases). The observed sequence ends 3 residues before the CDR3 terminus, with the missing tail filled in from the germline J gene. V dropped 4 bases and J dropped 5 bases, with 15 bases sitting between them. CDR3 size: 14 residues. Germline V CDR1 and CDR2: GTSNPN, SVGIG (reference sequence).

This clone was seen a handful of times. From the germline J gene comes the end of the CDR3, since the read stops 3 residues before it. The rearrangement uses TRBV30 and TRBJ2-4; D remains ambiguous. In germline, CDR1 is GTSNPN, CDR2 SVGIG (reference sequence). The CDR3 runs 12 residues. The CDR3 is CAWSKSNYGQYF. CDR3 bases read: TGTGCCTGGAGTAAGTCGAACTATGGT.

This clone was seen many times. The CDR3 end is not reached by the read, which stops 3 residues before it; the germline J gene fills it in. V and J are TRBV7-2 and TRBJ2-2; TRBD2 matches at 7 bases. Germline trimming cut 6 bases from V and 7 bases from J; bases unmatched to any gene: 8. This CDR3 comprises 14 residues. CDR1 and CDR2 (germline): SGHTA, FQGNSA. The sequenced CDR3 bases are TGTGCCAGCAGTACCGGGACTACCCTCGGGGAG. This gives the protein CASSTGTTLGE. The full CDR3 is CASSTGTTLGELFF.

This clone appeared many times. The sequence runs out 3 residues before the end of the CDR3; the remainder is reconstructed from the germline J gene. V usage is TRBV6-2 or TRBV6-3 and J usage is TRBJ1-2, with 7 bases fitting TRBD1. Germline trimming cut 6 bases from V and 3 bases from J; bases unmatched to any gene: 7. This CDR3 spans 14 amino acids. Germline V gene data show CDR1 as MNHEY and CDR2 as SVGEGT. CDR3 sequence: CASRRDSVDYGYTF. CDR3 DNA (partial): TGTGCCAGCAGACGGGACAGTGTGGACTATGGC.

This clone came up many times. A read error may account for a junction end that differs from germline. Read sequence stops 3 residues before the CDR3 end, and the germline J gene provides the missing end. The chain carries TRBV4-2 and TRBJ1-1; D uncertain. Germline-derived CDR1 and CDR2 are LGHNA and YNFKEQ. The CDR3 is made up of 15 amino acids. The CDR3 here is CASSQAGTLNTEAFF. The part of the CDR3 DNA that was read is TGCGCCAGCAGCCAAGCTGGTACATTGAACACTGAA.

In its sample, this clone was seen many times. The read terminates 3 residues ahead of where the CDR3 ends, so the germline J gene completes it. This sequence joins TRBV20-1 and TRBJ1-5; D remains unclear. From germline, CDR1 is DFQATT and CDR2 SNEGSKA (reference sequence). The CDR3 covers 15 residues. V was cut by 4 bases and J by 3 bases, with 16 bases left in between. CDR3 bases read: TGCAGTGCTACCACACCACCACAGCTCAATCAGCCC. Translated, it gives CSATTPPQLNQP. The entire CDR3 protein is CSATTPPQLNQPQHF.

As concerns this clone: With the read ending 3 residues before the CDR3 end, the germline J gene is used to fill in that end. V gene TRBV5-1 combines with J gene TRBJ2-5; D is possibly TRBD1 (5 bases). Trimming stripped 2 bases from V and 0 bases from J, with 11 bases between. Germline values: CDR1 SGHRS, CDR2 YFSETQ. The CDR3 contains 15 residues. The CDR3: CASSLNSGYQETQYF. CDR3 bases read: TGCGCCAGCAGCTTAAATTCAGGGTACCAAGAGACC.

The table lists this clone with many counts. The read comes to an end 3 residues before the CDR3 does, leaving the germline J gene to fill in the end. The J gene is TRBJ2-7, the V gene TRBV20-1; 8 positions agree with TRBD2. After removal of 4 bases from V and 2 bases from J, the junction contained 7 bases not matched to a gene. This CDR3 is 14 amino acids long. In germline, CDR1 is DFQATT, CDR2 SNEGSKA (reference sequence). The CDR3 spells CSATRSSGTYEQYF. The DNA read from the CDR3 is TGCAGTGCTACCAGGAGTAGCGGGACCTACGAG.

This clone is medium-sized in the sample. The DNA read from the CDR3 is TGTGCCAGTAGTATGGGCAAGTATGGC. Translated: CASSMGKYG. The whole CDR3 sequence reads CASSMGKYGYTF. This sequence joins TRBV19 and TRBJ1-2; D call uncertain. The read stops 3 residues short of the end of the CDR3; the missing end is completed from the germline J gene. This CDR3 has 12 residues. CDR1 and CDR2 from the germline V gene are LNHDA and SQIVND (reference sequence). Between the trimmed V and J ends, which lost 3 bases and 5 bases, there was a span of 7 bases.

There are many counts of this clone. The CDR3 reads CASSSDRGRTGANVLTF. The CDR3 DNA, read in part, is TGTGCCAGCAGCTCCGACAGGGGGAGGACTGGGGCCAACGTC. The rearrangement joins TRBV3-1 (or the pseudogene TRBV3-2) to TRBJ2-6, with TRBD1 identical over 9 bases. The CDR3 is cut off 3 residues early in the read; its end comes from the germline J gene. Trimming cost V 5 bases and J 2 bases; bases outside gene matches: 7. CDR1 is LGHDT, CDR2 YNNKEL, per germline (reference sequence). The CDR3 length is 17 residues.

This clone was counted at least ten times. The CDR3 sequence: CASSWDRLEAFF. The DNA read from the CDR3 is TGTGCCAGCAGCTGGGACAGGCTTGAA. The rearrangement links TRBV5-5 to TRBJ1-1; 8 nucleotides agree with TRBD1. The sequence runs out 3 residues before the end of the CDR3; the remainder is reconstructed from the germline J gene. Per the germline V gene, CDR1 is SGHKS and CDR2 is YYEKEE (reference sequence). CDR3 length: 12 residues. The trim removed 3 bases at V and 7 bases at J, leaving 2 bases unmatched.

This clone was counted at least ten times. The CDR3 end lies 3 residues beyond the end of the read and is filled in from the germline J gene. This chain uses TRBV30 with TRBJ1-1; maybe TRBD1 (5 bases). The CDR3 is 13 amino acids. V lost 3 bases and J 3 bases, leaving 11 bases between the germline ends. The V gene's germline CDR1 is GTSNPN and CDR2 SVGIG (reference sequence). The sequenced CDR3 bases are TGTGCCTGGAGCCGACAGTTGGACACTGAA. Encoded protein: CAWSRQLDTE. The entire CDR3 is CAWSRQLDTEAFF.

The sample holds many counts of this clone. Read sequence stops 3 residues before the CDR3 end, and the germline J gene provides the missing end. V and J are TRBV10-1 and TRBJ2-1; 12 bases agree with TRBD2. CDR1 and CDR2 (germline): WNHNN, SYGVQD (reference sequence). The ends lost 4 bases at V and 7 bases at J; junction bases unmatched: 5. This CDR3 spans 15 amino acids. CDR3 in amino acids: CASSVGLAGRNEQFF. CDR3 DNA, as far as it was read: TGCGCCAGCAGTGTCGGACTAGCGGGAAGAAATGAG.

This clone was observed at least ten times. The read terminates 3 residues before the CDR3 end, so the remaining end is supplied by the germline J gene. V and J are TRBV28 and TRBJ2-2; D may be TRBD1 (5 bases). V was pared by 6 bases and J by 5 bases, with 7 bases between. From germline, CDR1 is MDHEN and CDR2 SYDVKM. The CDR3 extends over 12 amino acids. The CDR3 bases that were read are TGTGCCAGCAGAGGACAAACCGGGGAG. Translating gives CASRGQTGE. The full CDR3 sequence reads CASRGQTGELFF.

In this sample, this clone turned up many times. The read ends 3 residues early relative to the CDR3; the germline J gene fills the gap. The rearrangement uses TRBV5-1 and TRBJ1-1; 8 nucleotides align to TRBD1. There are 15 residues in the CDR3. The J segment lost 1 base and the V segment lost 5 bases, leaving 7 bases of the junction unmatched. Germline V gene data show CDR1 as SGHRS and CDR2 as YFSETQ. Incomplete CDR3 DNA: TGCGCCAGCAGTCGTCCCGGGACAGGGAACACTGAA. Protein product: CASSRPGTGNTE. The whole CDR3 is CASSRPGTGNTEAFF.

This CDR3 reads CSVGGSSYEQYF. The sequenced part of the CDR3 DNA is TGCAGCGTAGGCGGGAGCTCCTACGAG. V is TRBV29-1 and J is TRBJ2-7, with TRBD2 matching 7 bases. With the read ending 3 residues before the CDR3 end, the germline J gene is used to fill in that end. CDR1 SQVTM and CDR2 ANQGSEA come from the germline V gene. The ends lost 6 bases at V and 0 bases at J; junction bases unmatched: 2. CDR3 length: 12 residues.

In this sample, this clone turned up many times. The read terminates 3 residues before the CDR3 end, so the remaining end is supplied by the germline J gene. The rearrangement links TRBV19 to TRBJ2-7, with a weak D call TRBD2 (5 bases). The CDR3 is 15 residues long. The germline CDR1 and CDR2 sequences are LNHDA and SQIVND (reference sequence). The ends were cut back, 5 bases at V and 0 bases at J, with 14 bases in the middle. CDR3 sequence: CASSPAAAASYEQYF. The part of the CDR3 DNA that was read is TGTGCCAGTAGTCCCGCCGCAGCGGCCTCCTACGAG.

Many counts were recorded for this clone. Incomplete CDR3 DNA: TGTGCCAGCAGCTTACAGGGGGCACTTGCCGAG. Protein: CASSLQGALAE. The whole CDR3 protein reads CASSLQGALAEQYF. V usage is TRBV7-9 and J usage is TRBJ2-7, with 8 nucleotides matching TRBD1. Sequencing ends 3 residues short of the CDR3 end; the germline J gene provides the rest. CDR3 length: 14 residues. The V segment lost 2 bases and the J segment 6 bases; nucleotides outside the gene matches: 6. Germline CDR1 is SEHNR and CDR2 is FQNEAQ (reference sequence).

At least ten counts were recorded for this clone. CDR3 in amino acids: CSLTLGGTYNEQFF. The DNA read from the CDR3 is TGCAGTCTGACGCTTGGCGGGACTTACAATGAG. The chain employs TRBV20-1 and TRBJ2-1; D possibly corresponds to TRBD2 (6 bases). The CDR3 is cut off 3 residues early in the read; its end comes from the germline J gene. The V end was cut by 8 bases, the J end by 4 bases, with 18 bases between. The CDR3 is 14 amino acids. Germline V gene sequence: CDR1 DFQATT, CDR2 SNEGSKA (reference sequence).

This clone was counted many times. The read ends 3 residues shy of where the CDR3 ends; the end is completed using the germline J gene. The chain has TRBV2 and TRBJ2-1; TRBD2 matches 8 bases. Germline CDR1 reads SNHLY; CDR2 reads FYNNEI. This CDR3 comprises 15 residues. Unmatched junction bases numbered 4, after V lost 6 bases and J lost 0 bases. CDR3 DNA, as far as it was read: TGTGCCAGCAGCTCAAGCGGGAGCTCCTACAATGAG. It yields the protein CASSSSGSSYNE. The whole CDR3 protein is CASSSSGSSYNEQFF.

In this sample, this clone turned up many times. At one end, the junction sequence differs from germline, possibly due to a read error. Read coverage stops 3 residues before the CDR3 terminus; the germline J gene supplies the remainder. The chain employs TRBV4-2 and TRBJ1-1, with TRBD1 identical over 8 bases. CDR1 is LGHNA and CDR2 is YNFKEQ in the germline V gene. The CDR3 consists of 14 residues. Partial CDR3 DNA: TGCGCCAGCAGCCCCAGGGGGCGTGACACTGAA. Protein product: CASSPRGRDTE. In full, the CDR3 reads CASSPRGRDTEAFF.

This clone has at least ten counts. The sequenced fragment ends 3 residues before the CDR3 boundary, so the rest is inferred from the germline J gene. V and J are TRBV13 and TRBJ2-3; 8 nucleotides align to TRBD2. The CDR3 spans 16 residues. V trimming: 1 base; J trimming: 8 bases; junction bases outside the gene matches: 11. Germline CDR1 is PRHDT and CDR2 is FYEKMQ (reference sequence). CDR3 protein: CASSLEGGLAGPTQYF. The covered CDR3 bases are TGTGCCAGCAGCTTAGAGGGTGGGCTAGCGGGCCCTACG.

Regarding this clone: The CDR3 end is not reached by the read, which stops 3 residues before it; the germline J gene fills it in. The chain combines TRBV18 with TRBJ2-1, with 11 positions matching TRBD1. CDR1 and CDR2 from the germline V gene are KGHSH and LQKENI. CDR3 length equals 15 residues. Trimming at V came to 0 bases and at J to 8 bases, leaving 3 bases not matched to a gene. The CDR3 region is CASSPPGQGVDEQFF. Incomplete CDR3 DNA: TGTGCCAGCTCACCACCGGGACAGGGGGTCGATGAG.

In its sample, this clone was seen many times. The read stops 3 residues short of the end of the CDR3; the missing end is completed from the germline J gene. The chain recombines TRBV20-1 with TRBJ1-2; 7 bases are shared with TRBD1. V trimming: 2 bases; J trimming: 3 bases; junction bases outside the gene matches: 12. The CDR3 covers 16 residues. Looked up from germline, CDR1 is DFQATT and CDR2 is SNEGSKA (reference sequence). CDR3 DNA, as far as it was read: TGCAGTGCTAGAAATTTCGGGACAGTGGGGGACTATGGC. Protein sequence: CSARNFGTVGDYG. The entire CDR3 sequence reads CSARNFGTVGDYGYTF.

The sample holds many counts of this clone. The read finishes 3 residues shy of the CDR3 end, and the germline J gene is used to complete it. The rearrangement uses TRBV23-1 and TRBJ2-7, with a weak D call TRBD1 (8 bases). TRBV23-1 is known as an ORF, though its function is uncertain. This CDR3 has 15 amino acids. The V and J ends lost 6 bases and 3 bases respectively, with 18 bases between them. The CDR3 DNA, read in part, is TGCGCCAGCAGCACGGACAGGGAGGGAAACTACGAG. Its translation: CASSTDREGNYE. The full CDR3 protein is CASSTDREGNYEQYF.

This clone was picked up a small number of times. The CDR3 end lies 3 residues beyond the end of the read and is filled in from the germline J gene. The chain carries TRBV6-1 and TRBJ2-3; 9 nucleotides agree with TRBD2. V gave up 4 bases and J gave up 6 bases; unmatched junction bases: 8. The CDR3 is made up of 15 amino acids. CDR1 is MNHNS, CDR2 SASEGT, per germline. CDR3 DNA (partial): TGTGCCAGCAGTGCGGGTAGCGGGGGTGGGGATACG. Its protein is CASSAGSGGGDT. The whole CDR3 protein reads CASSAGSGGGDTQYF.